This TCR beta chain was captured by sequencing in a study of early T cells in non-severe SARS-CoV-2 infection. Background on the study: Bulk RNA taken from unsorted whole blood was sequenced, leaving chains unpaired. General observations from the study: Missing private and CD4 specificities, VDJdb matching favored anti-spike CD8 responses.

Individual cDNA molecules received unique molecular identifiers during library preparation. TCRdb re-analysed the 5' RACE reads in MiXCR, keeping a single row per CDR3 protein. Found here are roughly 56,000 distinct CDR3 sequences, approximately 15% of them singletons; the top ten hold roughly 3.9%. This clonotype was seen only a few times. The antigen is unknown. The clonotype was recovered from an adult who was a healthcare worker with PCR-confirmed SARS-CoV-2 infection or an uninfected control (not recorded which). The starting material was whole blood, obtained at baseline.

DNA of the CDR3: TGCGCCAGCAGGCAACACCTCGGGACAGAAACTAGCACAGATACGCAGTATTTT. This sequence encodes CASRQHLGTETSTDTQYF. The chain carries TRBV4-1 and TRBJ2-3; 7 nucleotides align to TRBD1. The CDR3 length is 18 residues. Germline loops: CDR1 MGHRA, CDR2 YSYEKL. With 6 bases clipped from V and 0 bases from J, the junction kept 15 bases outside the gene matches.